These 32 T cell receptor beta chains originate from one sample sequenced in a study of blood T cell repertoires in COVID-19. Clones were read by immunoSEQ multiplex PCR, and TCRdb kept only the in-frame ones, dropping some. This sample has fewer than 300,000 clones, with about three quarters found just once. Material: peripheral blood. The receptors were sampled from a woman of 80 years or more with acute or convalescent COVID-19.

The table lists this clone with a count of one. The chain is built from TRBV14 and TRBJ1-2; 8 nucleotides agree with TRBD1. V shed 5 bases and J 6 bases; nucleotides not matched to a gene: 5. From germline, CDR1 is SGHDN and CDR2 FVKESK. The CDR3 has 13 amino acids. The CDR3 bases are TGTGCCAGCAGCTTACCAGGGGGCCATGGCTACACCTTC. This encodes CASSLPGGHGYTF.

The rearrangement uses TRBV6-5 and TRBJ1-3; D is unclear. The CDR3 is 14 amino acids. V was cut by 8 bases and J by 2 bases, with 13 bases left in between. The germline CDR1 and CDR2 sequences are MNHEY and SVGAGI. Here the CDR3 DNA reads TGTGCCAGCGAAGTCAGCGGAACTGGAAACACCATATATTTT. Its translation is CASEVSGTGNTIYF.

For this clone: The same CDR3 also results from other DNA sequences found in this sample. This chain connects TRBV7-8 to TRBJ1-4; a weak D match, TRBD1 (5 bases). The CDR3 spans 16 residues. V was cut by 3 bases and J by 2 bases, with 13 bases left in between. Germline loops: CDR1 SGHVS, CDR2 FQNEAQ. As DNA, the CDR3 is TGTGCCAGCAGCTTGGGAGGCGGGACGACTAATGAAAAACTGTTTTTT. It encodes CASSLGGGTTNEKLFF.

The chain has TRBV3-1 (or the pseudogene TRBV3-2) and TRBJ1-2; 11 positions match TRBD1. This CDR3 has 15 residues. Germline loops: CDR1 LGHDT, CDR2 YNNKEL (reference sequence). The V gene end was trimmed by 4 bases and the J gene end by 7 bases; junction bases not matched to a gene: 8. In nucleotides, the CDR3 is TGTGCCAGCAGCCGGTCGGACAGGGGGCGGAGTGGCTACACCTTC. This gives the protein CASSRSDRGRSGYTF.

The chain combines TRBV3-1 (or the pseudogene TRBV3-2) with TRBJ2-2; TRBD2 matches 14 bases. V trimming: 8 bases; J trimming: 7 bases; junction bases outside the gene matches: 9. This CDR3 is 16 amino acids long. CDR1 and CDR2 (germline): LGHDT, YNNKEL (reference sequence). The CDR3 loop reads CASLRTSGRKGGELFF. DNA for the CDR3: TGTGCCAGCCTCAGGACTAGCGGGAGGAAGGGCGGGGAGCTGTTTTTT.

The rearrangement uses TRBV7-2 and TRBJ1-5; weak D call: TRBD1 (6 bases). Germline V gives CDR1 SGHTA, CDR2 FQGNSA. Trimming left V 5 bases short and J 4 bases short, with 15 bases between. This CDR3 is built from 15 residues. CDR3 sequence reads: CASSPGQPRNQPQHF. In DNA, the CDR3 is TGTGCCAGCAGCCCCGGACAGCCCAGAAATCAGCCCCAGCATTTT.

CDR3 DNA: TGTGCCAGCAGCGAGTGGACTAGTGCCTACAATGAGCAGTTCTTC. This translates into CASSEWTSAYNEQFF. The chain has TRBV7-6 and TRBJ2-1; 7 bases map to TRBD2. Losses at the gene ends were 5 bases for V and 2 bases for J; bases not matched to a gene: 6. This CDR3 comprises 15 residues. Per the germline V gene, CDR1 is SGHVS and CDR2 is FNYEAQ.

This sequence joins TRBV7-9 and TRBJ1-1, with a weak D call TRBD1 (5 bases). Germline CDR1 and CDR2: SEHNR and FQNEAQ (reference sequence). V shed 3 bases and J shed 0 bases, with 11 bases lying between them. The CDR3 consists of 15 residues. The CDR3 here is CASSFGRDLNTEAFF. DNA of the CDR3: TGTGCCAGCAGCTTTGGCAGGGACTTGAACACTGAAGCTTTCTTT. Variable domain in full (rest from reference TRBV7-9 and TRBJ1-1): DTGVSQNPRHKITKRGQNVTFRCDPISEHNRLYWYRQTLGQGPEFLTYFQNEAQLEKSRLLSDRFSAERPKGSFSTLEIQRTEQGDSAMYLCASSFGRDLNTEAFFGQGTRLTVV.

The chain carries TRBV4-1 and TRBJ2-5; a possible D gene is TRBD2 (7 bases). Germline CDR1 is MGHRA and CDR2 is YSYEKL. Trimming shortened V by 5 bases and J by 5 bases, and 21 bases separated the two germline ends. The CDR3 runs to 16 residues. The CDR3 region has the DNA TGCGCCAGCAGCGCACGAGGGGGGGGAGTTAGGGAGACCCAGTACTTC. This codes for CASSARGGGVRETQYF.

This chain connects TRBV2 to TRBJ2-7; the D gene is possibly TRBD1 (5 bases). The CDR3 has 13 amino acids. V lost 7 bases and J lost 3, with 13 bases in between. Germline CDR1 SNHLY, CDR2 FYNNEI. The CDR3 region has the DNA TGTGCCAGCATGTCGCAGGGCCACTACGAGCAGTACTTC. It is translated as CASMSQGHYEQYF.

V usage is TRBV2 and J usage is TRBJ1-5; D is unclear. V was cut by 1 base and J by 6 bases, with 16 bases left in between. There are 16 residues in the CDR3. The V gene's germline CDR1 is SNHLY and CDR2 FYNNEI. This CDR3 reads CASSEGRALGAQPQHF. In DNA, the CDR3 is TGTGCCAGCAGTGAAGGGCGTGCCTTAGGAGCTCAGCCCCAGCATTTT.

This clone was found once. V gene TRBV19 combines with J gene TRBJ2-7; the match to TRBD2 covers 11 bases. This CDR3 region has 16 residues. Trimming took 5 bases from V and 2 from J; bases not matched to a gene: 8. The V gene's germline CDR1 is LNHDA and CDR2 SQIVND (reference sequence). The CDR3 sequence is CASSRPTSGVPYEQYF. The CDR3, as DNA: TGTGCCAGTAGTCGACCGACTAGCGGGGTCCCCTACGAGCAGTACTTC.

The chain is built from TRBV21-1 and TRBJ1-1. TRBV21-1 is a recognized pseudogene. The CDR3 has 16 amino acids. This chain's CDR3 is CASSKDRREGVTEAFF. CDR3 DNA sequence: TGTGCCAGCAGCAAAGATCGTCGGGAGGGGGTCACTGAAGCTTTCTTT.

This chain links TRBV5-5 with TRBJ1-2; D is unclear. Deletions cut 0 bases from V and 6 bases from J, with 15 bases between. The CDR3 has 15 amino acids. The germline V gene encodes CDR1 SGHKS and CDR2 YYEKEE (reference sequence). The CDR3 protein is CASSLAVGGSNGYTF. CDR3 DNA sequence: TGTGCCAGCAGCTTGGCCGTTGGAGGGTCGAATGGCTACACCTTC.

This chain links TRBV30 with TRBJ1-6, with D perhaps TRBD1 (5 bases). Germline values: CDR1 GTSNPN, CDR2 SVGIG (reference sequence). The CDR3 is 14 residues long. The V gene lost 0 bases and the J gene lost 6 bases, with 9 bases spanning the gap. CDR3 in amino acids: CAWSVQGGNSPLHF. The CDR3 nucleotides read TGTGCCTGGAGTGTTCAGGGTGGTAATTCACCCCTCCACTTT.

This chain links TRBV2 with TRBJ1-4; D unresolved. Trimming took 5 bases from V and 13 from J, leaving 17 bases between them. CDR1 and CDR2 from the germline V gene are SNHLY and FYNNEI. This CDR3 region has 13 residues. CDR3 in DNA: TGTGCCAGCAGTCCTGGATATAACGGAGGACTGTTTTTT. The encoded protein is CASSPGYNGGLFF.

This clone was recorded only once. The chain joins TRBV19 to TRBJ1-4; D ambiguous. V was cut by 1 base and J by 8 bases, with 14 bases left in between. From germline, CDR1 is LNHDA and CDR2 SQIVND (reference sequence). The CDR3 has 15 amino acids. The CDR3 is CASSIVSRGGEKLFF. The DNA for the CDR3 is TGTGCCAGTAGTATAGTCAGCCGGGGAGGAGAAAAACTGTTTTTT.

The chain carries TRBV3-1 (or the pseudogene TRBV3-2) and TRBJ2-2; the D gene is possibly TRBD2 (7 bases). Trimming took off 4 bases at V and 4 bases at J, with 16 bases between the two ends. This CDR3 contains 16 residues. CDR1 and CDR2 from the germline V gene are LGHDT and YNNKEL (reference sequence). The CDR3 bases are TGTGCCAGCAGCCTACGAGGGGGGGCGACCACCGGGGAGCTGTTTTTT. Amino acids: CASSLRGGATTGELFF.

In DNA form, the CDR3 reads TGCGCCAGCAGCTGGGGAGGGCACAGGGGGTACGGCACAGATACGCAGTATTTT. This translates into CASSWGGHRGYGTDTQYF. This chain joins TRBV5-1 and TRBJ2-3; perhaps TRBD1 as D (8 bases). The CDR3 extends over 18 amino acids. The germline gives CDR1 SGHRS, CDR2 YFSETQ. V lost 3 bases to trimming and J lost 1 base, with 21 bases between them.

The chain uses TRBV6-5 and TRBJ1-1; D is possibly TRBD1 (5 bases). Germline loops: CDR1 MNHEY, CDR2 SVGAGI. The CDR3 totals 14 residues. The V end was cut by 4 bases, the J end by 0 bases, with 9 bases between. The CDR3 bases are TGTGCCAGCAGTTCAGGGCAGGTGAACACTGAAGCTTTCTTT. The encoded protein is CASSSGQVNTEAFF.

The chain couples TRBV5-1 to TRBJ2-7; possibly TRBD1 for D (6 bases). The CDR3 has 18 amino acids. The germline V gene has CDR1 SGHRS and CDR2 YFSETQ. Trimming left V 0 bases short and J 2 bases short, with 21 bases between. CDR3 bases: TGCGCCAGCAGCTTGGTTACCAGGGGCCTTACAAACGCCTACGAGCAGTACTTC. Translation gives CASSLVTRGLTNAYEQYF. Full variable domain (outside the CDR3, taken from reference TRBV5-1 and TRBJ2-7): KAGVTQTPRYLIKTRGQQVTLSCSPISGHRSVSWYQQTPGQGLQFLFEYFSETQRNKGNFPGRFSGRQFSNSRSEMNVSTLELGDSALYLCASSLVTRGLTNAYEQYFGPGTRLTVT.

V is TRBV10-3 and J is TRBJ1-3; possibly TRBD1 for D (6 bases). Trimming took 6 bases from V and 1 from J, leaving 13 bases between them. The CDR3 runs 15 residues. Germline CDR1 and CDR2: ENHRY and SYGVKD. The CDR3 here is CAISPSGQSGNTIYF. The CDR3 region has the DNA TGTGCCATCAGCCCTTCCGGACAGTCTGGAAACACCATATATTTT.

The chain carries TRBV7-6 and TRBJ2-7; 12 nucleotides align to TRBD1. The CDR3 sequence is 16 residues long. After removal of 4 bases from V and 7 bases from J, the junction contained 11 bases not matched to a gene. Per germline, CDR1 SGHVS and CDR2 FNYEAQ. The CDR3 sequence: CASSSYRDRGRSEQYF. CDR3 in DNA: TGTGCCAGCAGCTCCTACCGGGACAGGGGGCGAAGTGAGCAGTACTTC.

This chain joins TRBV2 and TRBJ2-7, with a weak D call TRBD2 (5 bases). The CDR3 is made up of 13 amino acids. Trimming cost V 6 bases and J 3 bases, with 12 bases left between them. Germline CDR1 and CDR2: SNHLY and FYNNEI. The CDR3 sequence: CASRTGIHYEQYF. CDR3 nucleotides: TGTGCCAGCAGAACGGGGATTCACTACGAGCAGTACTTC.

V usage is TRBV19 and J usage is TRBJ1-6; 8 bases are shared with TRBD1. The CDR3 extends over 14 amino acids. The ends lost 5 bases at V and 8 bases at J; junction bases unmatched: 5. Germline V gene lookup returns CDR1 LNHDA and CDR2 SQIVND (reference sequence). CDR3 nucleotide sequence: TGTGCCAGTAGTTCGCACAGGGGGGATTCACCCCTCCACTTT. Protein product: CASSSHRGDSPLHF.

V usage is TRBV7-9 and J usage is TRBJ1-1; D unclear. The ends were cut back, 3 bases at V and 2 bases at J, with 7 bases in the middle. The V gene's germline CDR1 is SEHNR and CDR2 FQNEAQ (reference sequence). There are 13 residues in the CDR3. In nucleotides, the CDR3 is TGTGCCAGCAGCTTGGAGACCAACACTGAAGCTTTCTTT. Encoded protein: CASSLETNTEAFF.

V and J are TRBV5-1 and TRBJ1-2; 10 bases align to TRBD1. This CDR3 is built from 14 residues. Germline CDR1 reads SGHRS; CDR2 reads YFSETQ. The V and J ends lost 4 bases and 7 bases, in that order; junction bases with no gene match: 7. For the CDR3, the DNA is TGCGCCAGCAGCCCGGGACAGGGGATGAGTGGCTACACCTTC. Its translation: CASSPGQGMSGYTF.

This clone was counted a few times. The gene calls are TRBV6-5 and TRBJ2-2; D not resolved. CDR1 MNHEY and CDR2 SVGAGI come from the germline V gene. Trimming removed 2 bases from V and 8 bases from J, with 9 bases in between. This CDR3 has 13 amino acids. The CDR3 protein is CASSYGITGELFF. CDR3 DNA sequence: TGTGCCAGCAGTTACGGCATCACGGGGGAGCTGTTTTTT.

This clone was detected only once. The chain is built from TRBV6-5 and TRBJ2-1, with no clear D. The V end lost 8 bases, the J end lost 6 bases, and 11 bases lay between the germline ends. Germline assignment: CDR1 MNHEY and CDR2 SVGAGI. CDR3 length: 12 residues. The CDR3 DNA sequence: TGTGCCAGCTCGCTAGAGTTCAATGAGCAGTTCTTC. Its translation is CASSLEFNEQFF.

The chain couples TRBV6-5 to TRBJ2-3; 11 bases are a match to TRBD1. Unmatched junction bases numbered 8, after V lost 8 bases and J lost 4 bases. The CDR3 spans 15 residues. Germline V gene lookup returns CDR1 MNHEY and CDR2 SVGAGI. The CDR3 protein is CASRRDRGRADTQYF. The CDR3 DNA is TGTGCCAGCCGCCGGGACAGGGGGAGGGCAGATACGCAGTATTTT.

The V call is TRBV10-1, the J call TRBJ2-7; D is undetermined. The germline gives CDR1 WNHNN, CDR2 SYGVQD (reference sequence). The V gene lost 4 bases and the J gene lost 2 bases, with 15 bases spanning the gap. The CDR3 totals 15 residues. The CDR3 DNA sequence: TGCGCCAGCAGTGCTGACTGCTTTTACGCCTACGAGCAGTACTTC. Translation: CASSADCFYAYEQYF.

The rearrangement uses TRBV19 and TRBJ2-2; D is perhaps TRBD1 (5 bases). Trimming shortened V by 7 bases and J by 7 bases, and 13 bases separated the two germline ends. Germline CDR1 LNHDA, CDR2 SQIVND (reference sequence). CDR3 size: 13 residues. CDR3 sequence reads: CASMYRLDGELFF. Written as DNA, the CDR3 is TGTGCCAGTATGTACAGGCTGGACGGGGAGCTGTTTTTT.